The 2 T cell receptor beta chains presented below share a single source sample, sequenced in a study of blood T cell repertoires in COVID-19. Clones were read by immunoSEQ multiplex PCR, and TCRdb kept only the in-frame ones, dropping some. The data contain some 200,000 clones, 84% of them singletons. Sequenced sample: peripheral blood. The receptors were gathered from a woman of 80 years or more with active or convalescent COVID-19.

This chain links TRBV4-1 with TRBJ2-2; a weak D match, TRBD1 (6 bases). V shed 0 bases and J shed 4 bases, with 15 bases lying between them. This CDR3 is 17 amino acids long. The germline V gene has CDR1 MGHRA and CDR2 YSYEKL. CDR3 nucleotide sequence: TGCGCCAGCAGCCAAGATCAGGGGCGTGTTTCCACCGGGGAGCTGTTTTTT. Protein: CASSQDQGRVSTGELFF.

This chain joins TRBV6-5 and TRBJ2-7; possible D gene TRBD1, 5 bases. This CDR3 has 12 residues. V lost 8 bases to trimming and J lost 3 bases, with 11 bases between them. The germline V gene has CDR1 MNHEY and CDR2 SVGAGI. CDR3 sequence: CASRSGLYEQYF. DNA for the CDR3: TGTGCCAGCCGCTCAGGGCTCTACGAGCAGTACTTC.